These 10 T cell receptor beta chains share one sample of origin, sequenced in a study of a mutant IDH1 vaccine in newly diagnosed glioma. Profiled with immunoSEQ multiplex PCR; TCRdb holds only in-frame clones, not every one. The sample lists tens of thousands of clones; around 78% were seen once. This sample's time point: week 5, during vaccination. What each vaccine dose contained was 300 ug of mutant IDH1 20-mer peptide, accompanied by topical imiquimod. Their antigens are not known. The sample consisted of PBMCs, taken from a glioma patient whose treatment included an IDH1 peptide vaccine. Receptors were obtained from a man in his forties or fifties with glioma.

In its sample, this clone was seen once. This chain joins TRBV27 and TRBJ1-5, with D possibly TRBD1 on 6 matching bases. Germline values: CDR1 MNHEY, CDR2 SMNVEV (reference sequence). V lost 6 bases to trimming and J lost 4 bases, with 7 bases between them. The CDR3 contains 12 residues. CDR3 in DNA: TGTGCCAGCAGCAGGGGAAATCAGCCCCAGCATTTT. It yields the protein CASSRGNQPQHF.

This sequence joins TRBV19 and TRBJ1-2; a weak D match, TRBD1 (5 bases). The CDR3 runs to 17 residues. Per germline, CDR1 LNHDA and CDR2 SQIVND (reference sequence). V was clipped by 9 bases and J by 3 bases, with 26 bases between them. The CDR3 sequence: CASTAEDDSPVDYGYTF. The CDR3 coding sequence is TGTGCCAGCACGGCCGAGGATGACAGCCCTGTGGACTATGGCTACACCTTC. Complete variable domain (other parts from reference TRBV19 and TRBJ1-2): DGGITQSPKYLFRKEGQNVTLSCEQNLNHDAMYWYRQDPGQGLRLIYYSQIVNDFQKGDIAEGYSVSREKKESFPLTVTSAQKNPTAFYLCASTAEDDSPVDYGYTFGSGTRLTVV.

The J gene is TRBJ2-7, the V gene TRBV6-6, with TRBD1 matching 9 bases. The length of the CDR3 is 15 residues. V trimming: 6 bases; J trimming: 3 bases; junction bases outside the gene matches: 9. CDR1 MNHNY and CDR2 SVGAGI come from the germline V gene (reference sequence). CDR3 coding DNA: TGTGCCAGCAGCGAACGACAGGGGGGAGACTACGAGCAGTACTTC. It encodes CASSERQGGDYEQYF.

CDR3 bases: TGCGCCAGCAGCCCCCGGACAGGACAGAACACTGAAGCTTTCTTT. Encoded protein: CASSPRTGQNTEAFF. The chain uses TRBV5-1 and TRBJ1-1; 7 positions match TRBD1. The CDR3 is 15 residues long. Germline V gene lookup returns CDR1 SGHRS and CDR2 YFSETQ. Trimming at V came to 4 bases and at J to 1 base, leaving 7 bases not matched to a gene.

The rearrangement uses TRBV5-1 and TRBJ2-5; a weak D match, TRBD1 (5 bases). Germline V gene lookup returns CDR1 SGHRS and CDR2 YFSETQ. V dropped 6 bases and J dropped 5 bases, with 23 bases sitting between them. The CDR3 has 16 residues. The chain's CDR3 is CASTGARSRMGETQYF. The CDR3 DNA follows: TGCGCCAGCACTGGGGCTAGATCTCGAATGGGGGAGACCCAGTACTTC.

CDR3 residues: CASSGYRVADTQYF. The CDR3 bases are TGTGCCAGCAGTGGATACAGGGTGGCGGATACGCAGTATTTT. The V and J genes are TRBV2 and TRBJ2-3, with D perhaps matching TRBD1 (6 bases). The germline V gene encodes CDR1 SNHLY and CDR2 FYNNEI. The CDR3 consists of 14 residues. V lost 4 bases, J lost 6 bases, and 14 bases lay in between.

The V gene is TRBV7-2, the J gene TRBJ1-1; no definite D call. The CDR3 is 12 amino acids. The germline CDR1 and CDR2 sequences are SGHTA and FQGNSA. The V gene lost 5 bases and the J gene lost 8 bases, with 12 bases spanning the gap. In DNA form, the CDR3 reads TGTGCCAGCAGCCCAAGAGCCAGGGAAGCTTTCTTT. Protein: CASSPRAREAFF.

The chain combines TRBV2 with TRBJ1-6; D possibly corresponds to TRBD1 (5 bases). Trimming cost V 5 bases and J 2 bases, with 10 bases left between them. CDR3 size: 15 residues. Germline CDR1 SNHLY, CDR2 FYNNEI. The CDR3 reads CASSPGGTYNSPLHF. CDR3 nucleotide sequence: TGTGCCAGCAGTCCCGGGGGGACCTATAATTCACCCCTCCACTTT. Together with reference TRBV2 and TRBJ1-6, the CDR3 gives the full variable domain: EPEVTQTPSHQVTQMGQEVILRCVPISNHLYFYWYRQILGQKVEFLVSFYNNEISEKSEIFDDQFSVERPDGSNFTLKIRSTKLEDSAMYFCASSPGGTYNSPLHFGNGTRLTVT.

In its sample, this clone was seen once. The chain joins TRBV6-1 to TRBJ2-3; the D gene is possibly TRBD2 (5 bases). Per germline, CDR1 MNHNS and CDR2 SASEGT. Deletions cut 6 bases from V and 1 base from J, with 17 bases between. The CDR3 sequence is 16 residues long. CDR3 DNA sequence: TGTGCCAGCAGCGAATTACTAGTGTCGGGCACAGATACGCAGTATTTT. The encoded protein is CASSELLVSGTDTQYF.

This clone showed up just once. The junction shows a germline mismatch at one end, possibly a read error. This chain uses TRBV6-5 with TRBJ1-3, with D possibly matching TRBD1 (6 bases). The CDR3 loop spans 13 amino acids. Germline assignment: CDR1 MNHEY and CDR2 SVGAGI. The CDR3 protein is CASSWYREGPYEF. The CDR3 nucleotides are TGTGCCAGCAGTTGGTACAGGGAGGGACCATATGAATTT.